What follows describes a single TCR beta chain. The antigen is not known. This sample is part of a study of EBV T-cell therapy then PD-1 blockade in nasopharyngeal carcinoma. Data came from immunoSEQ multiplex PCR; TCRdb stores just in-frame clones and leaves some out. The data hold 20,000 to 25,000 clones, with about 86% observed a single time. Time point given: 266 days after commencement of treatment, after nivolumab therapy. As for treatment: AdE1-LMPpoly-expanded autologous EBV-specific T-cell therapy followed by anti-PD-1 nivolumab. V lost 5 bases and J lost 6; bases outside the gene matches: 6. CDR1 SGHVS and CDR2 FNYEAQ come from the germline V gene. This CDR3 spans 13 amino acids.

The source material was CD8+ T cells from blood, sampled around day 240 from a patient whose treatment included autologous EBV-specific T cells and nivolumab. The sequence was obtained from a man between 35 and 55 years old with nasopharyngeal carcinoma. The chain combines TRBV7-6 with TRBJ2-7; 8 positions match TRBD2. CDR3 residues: CASSPGGSSEQYF. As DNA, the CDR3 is TGTGCCAGCAGCCCGGGGGGGTCCAGCGAGCAGTACTTC.